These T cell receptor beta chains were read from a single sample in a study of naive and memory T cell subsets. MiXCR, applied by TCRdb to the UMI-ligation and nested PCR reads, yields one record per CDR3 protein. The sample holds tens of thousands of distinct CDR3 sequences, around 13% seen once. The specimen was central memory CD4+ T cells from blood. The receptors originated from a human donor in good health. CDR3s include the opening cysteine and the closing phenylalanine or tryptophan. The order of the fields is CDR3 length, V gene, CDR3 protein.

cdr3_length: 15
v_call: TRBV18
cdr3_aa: CASSPNLRVDYGYTF

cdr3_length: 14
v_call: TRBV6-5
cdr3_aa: CASSRSRGYNEQFF

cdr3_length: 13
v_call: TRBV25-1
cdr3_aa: CASSVGTYNEQFF

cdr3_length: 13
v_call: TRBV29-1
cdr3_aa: CSVDGGSYNEQFF

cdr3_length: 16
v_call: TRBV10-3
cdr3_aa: CAISPGLGGAKNIQYF

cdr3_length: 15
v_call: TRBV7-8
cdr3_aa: CASSLAYREGNIQYF

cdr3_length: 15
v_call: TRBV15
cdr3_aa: CATSRGSAGRDTQYF

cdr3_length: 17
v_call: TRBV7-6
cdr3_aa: CASSLGLAGGPAGEQYF

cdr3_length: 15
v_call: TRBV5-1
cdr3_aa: CASSLGGQGYNEQFF

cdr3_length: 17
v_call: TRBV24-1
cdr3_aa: CATSEGLAGANTGELFF

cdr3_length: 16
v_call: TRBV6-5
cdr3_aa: CASSYSRGYSGNTIYF

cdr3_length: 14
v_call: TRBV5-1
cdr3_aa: CASSGTVAGGEQYF

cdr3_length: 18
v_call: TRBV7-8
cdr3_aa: CASSFTPVTSGVYNEQFF

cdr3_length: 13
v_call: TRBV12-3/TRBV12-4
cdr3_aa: CASSPTGDYGYTF

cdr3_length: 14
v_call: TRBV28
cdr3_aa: CASSLRTYGNTIYF

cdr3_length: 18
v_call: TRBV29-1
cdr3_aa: CSVVRKAASGSGRNEQFF

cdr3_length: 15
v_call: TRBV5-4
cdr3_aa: CASSLINKNTGELFF

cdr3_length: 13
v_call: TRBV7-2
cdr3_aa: CASSPGRDEKLFF

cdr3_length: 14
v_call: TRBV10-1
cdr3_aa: CASRASGSGGELFF

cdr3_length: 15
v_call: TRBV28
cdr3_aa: CASSPGDRGHSPLHF

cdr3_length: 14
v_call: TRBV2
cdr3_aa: CASSTSDYLETQYF

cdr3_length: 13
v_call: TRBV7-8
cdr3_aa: CASSLNALETQYF

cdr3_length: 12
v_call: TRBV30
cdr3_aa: CAWSVLAEKLFF

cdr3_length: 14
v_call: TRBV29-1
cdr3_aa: CSVVKGLADNEQFF

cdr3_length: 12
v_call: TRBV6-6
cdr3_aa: CATDWGGNEQFF

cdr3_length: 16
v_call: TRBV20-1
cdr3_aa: CSARDVKAGGTGELFF

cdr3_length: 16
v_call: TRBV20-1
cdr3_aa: CSAKSRQGIIYNEQFF

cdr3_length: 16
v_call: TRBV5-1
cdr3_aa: CASSLWGQLTNYGYTF

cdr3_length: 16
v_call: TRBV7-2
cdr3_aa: CASSSSILINTGELFF